A selection of T cell receptor beta chains follows, all from one sample in a study of cytomegalovirus exposure and HLA in healthy donors. Sequencing used immunoSEQ multiplex PCR; TCRdb keeps in-frame clones, though not all of them. The sample has 140,000 or so clones, about three fifths seen once. Sequencing was performed on PBMCs. These receptors were collected from a male donor in good health and CMV-seronegative. Both conserved end residues are part of each CDR3. Each record gives: D gene, V gene, clone size, J gene, CDR3 DNA, CDR3 protein. A D gene is named only where the DNA matches it firmly. For some rows the clone size is stated as once, few or many, or as a class when expanded; others skip it.

D: .; V: TRBV5-1; size: few; J: TRBJ1-4; DNA: TGCGCCAGCAGCCGTGGAAATAGACACGAACTTGAAAAACTGTTTTTT; CDR3: CASSRGNRHELEKLFF
D: .; V: TRBV9; size: .; J: TRBJ1-6; DNA: TGTGCCAGCACCACGGGGGGCGATGGGTCACCCCTCCACTTT; CDR3: CASTTGGDGSPLHF
D: TRBD1; V: TRBV7-9; size: once; J: TRBJ2-1; DNA: TGTGCCAGCAGCTTAGAAAGGACAGGGGAAGAGCAGTTCTTC; CDR3: CASSLERTGEEQFF
D: TRBD1; V: TRBV5-1; size: few; J: TRBJ2-3; DNA: TGCGCCAGCAGCCTGGACAGGGGAACAGATACGCAGTATTTT; CDR3: CASSLDRGTDTQYF
D: TRBD1; V: TRBV7-6; size: once; J: TRBJ2-2; DNA: TGTGCCAGCAGTCGACAGGGGCGGTCCGGGGAGCTGTTTTTT; CDR3: CASSRQGRSGELFF
D: TRBD1; V: TRBV29-1; size: .; J: TRBJ1-1; DNA: TGCAGCGTCCAAACAGGGGGCAACACTGAAGCTTTCTTT; CDR3: CSVQTGGNTEAFF
D: .; V: TRBV6-5; size: few; J: TRBJ1-4; DNA: TGTGCCAGCAGAACGGGGAAGTATACTGAAAAACTGTTTTTT; CDR3: CASRTGKYTEKLFF
D: TRBD1; V: TRBV27; size: .; J: TRBJ1-6; DNA: TGTGCCAGCAGTTTTAGGGGGCTCTATTCACCCCTCCACTTT; CDR3: CASSFRGLYSPLHF
D: .; V: TRBV5-8; size: .; J: TRBJ2-7; DNA: TGTGCCAGCAGCTCCGGAGGCTACGAGCAGTACTTC; CDR3: CASSSGGYEQYF
D: .; V: TRBV14; size: few; J: TRBJ2-5; DNA: TGTGCCAGCAGCCAATGGGGCGCCTTACAAGAGACCCAGTACTTC; CDR3: CASSQWGALQETQYF
D: .; V: TRBV5-1; size: .; J: TRBJ2-7; DNA: TGCGCCAGCAGCCCGGTGGCGGAAACCTACGAGCAGTACTTC; CDR3: CASSPVAETYEQYF
D: TRBD1; V: TRBV5-4; size: .; J: TRBJ2-5; DNA: TGTGCCAGCAGCTTGGGACCGGGACAGGCACAAGAGACCCAGTACTTC; CDR3: CASSLGPGQAQETQYF
D: TRBD1; V: TRBV5-1; size: .; J: TRBJ1-3; DNA: TGCGCCAGCAGCCTACGGCAGGGGGCTGACTCTGGAAACACCATATATTTT; CDR3: CASSLRQGADSGNTIYF
D: .; V: TRBV25-1; size: .; J: TRBJ1-2; DNA: TGTGCCAGCAGTGAACTTAGCAGCGACTCCCCCTATGGCTACACCTTC; CDR3: CASSELSSDSPYGYTF
D: TRBD2; V: TRBV5-1; size: .; J: TRBJ2-3; DNA: TGCGCCAGCAGCTTACGACCGAGCGGGGGCGGCCAAGGTACGCAGTATTTT; CDR3: CASSLRPSGGGQGTQYF
D: .; V: TRBV7-9; size: few; J: TRBJ1-1; DNA: TGTGCCAGCAGCTTAGGGTTTAGGGGAAACACTGAAGCTTTCTTT; CDR3: CASSLGFRGNTEAFF
D: .; V: TRBV19; size: .; J: TRBJ1-2; DNA: TGTGCCAGTAGTATAGGTCTCAGCTATGGCTACACCTTC; CDR3: CASSIGLSYGYTF